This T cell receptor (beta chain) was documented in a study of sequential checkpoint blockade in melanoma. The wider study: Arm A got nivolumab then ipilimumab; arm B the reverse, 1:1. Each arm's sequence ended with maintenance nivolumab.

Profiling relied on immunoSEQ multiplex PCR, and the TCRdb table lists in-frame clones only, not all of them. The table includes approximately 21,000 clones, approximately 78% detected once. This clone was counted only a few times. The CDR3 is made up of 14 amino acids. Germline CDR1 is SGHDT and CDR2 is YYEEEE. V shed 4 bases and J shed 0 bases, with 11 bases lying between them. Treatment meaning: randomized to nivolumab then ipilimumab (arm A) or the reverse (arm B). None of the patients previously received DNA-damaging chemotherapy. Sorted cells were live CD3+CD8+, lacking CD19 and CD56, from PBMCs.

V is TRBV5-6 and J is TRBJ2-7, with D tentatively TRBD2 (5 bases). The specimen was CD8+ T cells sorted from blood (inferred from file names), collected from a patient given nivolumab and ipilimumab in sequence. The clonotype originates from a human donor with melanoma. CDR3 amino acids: CASSRAGNSYEQYF. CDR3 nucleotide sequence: TGTGCCAGCAGCCGAGCCGGGAACTCCTACGAGCAGTACTTC.